This T cell receptor beta chain is drawn from a study of blood T cell repertoires in COVID-19. Study context: Acute-phase and convalescent COVID-19 samples originated in the United States, Italy and Spain. T cells, B-cell-depleted T cells, or PBMCs provided the cDNA or gDNA that served as material.

In the study's own analysis: The authors estimated nucleated cell counts from reference gene primer amplification. Data came from immunoSEQ multiplex PCR; TCRdb stores just in-frame clones and leaves some out. V and J calls and clone size are those listed in that table; D and trimming were worked out from the DNA. The sample contains 70,000 or so clones, under 85% of which appear only once. Source material: peripheral blood. The clonotype comes from an older man with acute or convalescent COVID-19.

CDR3 loop: CASSVRLAGGDEQFF. The CDR3 DNA reads TGTGCCAGCAGCGTGAGACTAGCGGGAGGGGACGAGCAGTTCTTC. V is TRBV9 and J is TRBJ2-1, with 14 bases that match TRBD2. V lost 2 bases, J lost 10 bases, and 5 bases stayed unmatched. CDR1 and CDR2 (germline): SGDLS, YYNGEE. The CDR3 spans 15 residues.